Listed here are 7 T cell receptor beta chains from one sample, sequenced in a study of OX40 agonist ivuxolimab in advanced cancers. Using immunoSEQ multiplex PCR, the repertoire was profiled, and TCRdb retains in-frame clones only, with some absent. The sample lists some 66,000 clones; roughly four fifths were seen once. Specimen: CD4+ or CD8+ T cells sorted from blood, collected in a trial of the OX40 agonist ivuxolimab. The receptors were sampled from an adult with an advanced solid tumor such as melanoma, head and neck, liver or kidney cancer.

The chain recombines TRBV19 with TRBJ2-2; the match to TRBD1 covers 8 bases. The J segment lost 1 base and the V segment lost 8 bases, leaving 3 bases of the junction unmatched. This CDR3 is built from 14 residues. Looked up from germline, CDR1 is LNHDA and CDR2 is SQIVND (reference sequence). CDR3 residues: CASGGTGNTGELFF. The CDR3 DNA follows: TGTGCCAGTGGCGGGACAGGGAACACCGGGGAGCTGTTTTTT.

The chain carries TRBV6-5 and TRBJ1-2; 7 bases map to TRBD1. The junction had 10 bases not matched to a gene; V was cut back by 4 bases and J by 2 bases. The germline gives CDR1 MNHEY, CDR2 SVGAGI. The CDR3 has 16 amino acids. CDR3 region: CASSSGDRVSNYGYTF. The CDR3 DNA reads TGTGCCAGCAGTTCAGGGGACAGAGTCTCAAACTATGGCTACACCTTC.

The chain uses TRBV6-6 and TRBJ2-7; perhaps TRBD2 as D (6 bases). CDR3 size: 15 residues. The V end lost 2 bases, the J end lost 1 base, and 12 bases lay between the germline ends. CDR1 is MNHNY and CDR2 is SVGAGI in the germline V gene (reference sequence). The CDR3 DNA follows: TGTGCCAGCAGTTACCCAGCGGGCTCGTCCTACGAGCAGTACTTC. Translating gives CASSYPAGSSYEQYF.

The V call is TRBV7-9, the J call TRBJ1-5; D is perhaps TRBD1 (6 bases). The V and J ends lost 6 bases and 6 bases respectively, with 18 bases between them. The CDR3 has 15 amino acids. Germline CDR1 SEHNR, CDR2 FQNEAQ (reference sequence). This CDR3 reads CASSFGGRASQPQHF. For the CDR3, the DNA is TGTGCCAGCAGTTTCGGGGGCCGGGCGAGTCAGCCCCAGCATTTT.

This clone was seen a few times. The chain carries TRBV5-6 and TRBJ1-2; no reliable D call. Trimming took 7 bases from V and 6 from J, leaving 13 bases between them. The CDR3 has 12 residues. Germline V gene lookup returns CDR1 SGHDT and CDR2 YYEEEE. The CDR3 bases are TGTGCCAGCTTACCAAATTTAAATGGCTACACCTTC. It translates to CASLPNLNGYTF.

The chain recombines TRBV5-6 with TRBJ2-7, with D maybe TRBD1 (6 bases). V lost 4 bases, J lost 0 bases, and 11 bases lay in between. CDR3 length: 14 amino acids. Germline V CDR1 and CDR2: SGHDT, YYEEEE. CDR3 sequence (DNA): TGTGCCAGCAGCCCTAGGACAGTCTCCTACGAGCAGTACTTC. Protein product: CASSPRTVSYEQYF.

This clone was observed once. The rearrangement links TRBV27 to TRBJ1-2; D unclear. Germline V lookup: CDR1 MNHEY, CDR2 SMNVEV (reference sequence). The CDR3 length is 15 residues. V lost 1 base and J 4 bases, leaving 13 bases between the germline ends. The CDR3 bases are TGTGCCAGCAGTTTATTTTCTAGAGGCGCCTATGGCTACACCTTC. Translating it yields CASSLFSRGAYGYTF.